The entry below gives a single TCR beta chain sequence along with its context. This sample stems from a study of blood T cell repertoires in COVID-19. Whole-study context: Specimens from acute and convalescent COVID-19 originated in the United States, Italy and Spain. T cells, B-cell-depleted T cells, or PBMCs supplied cDNA or gDNA.

CDR1 is SGHRS and CDR2 is YFSETQ in the germline V gene. The length of the CDR3 is 12 residues. With 5 bases removed from V and 1 base from J, the gap between germline ends came to 6 bases. Per the study methods: Estimation of nucleated cell counts was performed using reference gene primer amplification. Using immunoSEQ multiplex PCR, the repertoire was profiled, and TCRdb retains in-frame clones only, with some absent. V and J calls and clone size are as listed in that table; D and trimming were resolved from the DNA. This sample has 300,000 to 350,000 clones, with nearly 90% found just once. This receptor was taken from a woman in her thirties or forties with COVID-19, enrolled during active disease. Sample: peripheral blood. The V call is TRBV5-1, the J call TRBJ1-1; D remains unclear. CDR3 coding DNA: TGCGCCAGCAGGCGGGAGAACACTGAAGCTTTCTTT. This codes for CASRRENTEAFF.